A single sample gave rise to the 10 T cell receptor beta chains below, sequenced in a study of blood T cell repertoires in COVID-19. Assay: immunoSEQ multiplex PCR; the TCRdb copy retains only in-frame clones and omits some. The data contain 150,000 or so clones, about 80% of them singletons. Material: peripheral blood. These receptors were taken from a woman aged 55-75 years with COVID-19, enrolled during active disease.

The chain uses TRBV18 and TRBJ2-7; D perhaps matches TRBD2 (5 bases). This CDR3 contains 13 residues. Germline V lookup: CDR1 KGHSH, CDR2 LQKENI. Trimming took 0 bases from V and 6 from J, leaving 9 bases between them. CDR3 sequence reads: CASSPPTTVEQYF. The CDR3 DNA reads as TGTGCCAGCTCACCACCGACTACGGTCGAGCAGTACTTC.

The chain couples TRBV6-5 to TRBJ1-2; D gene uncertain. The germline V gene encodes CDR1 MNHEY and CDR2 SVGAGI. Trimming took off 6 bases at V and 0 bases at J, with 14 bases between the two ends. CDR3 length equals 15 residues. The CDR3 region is CASSIERAANYGYTF. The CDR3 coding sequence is TGTGCCAGCAGCATAGAGAGGGCAGCTAACTATGGCTACACCTTC.

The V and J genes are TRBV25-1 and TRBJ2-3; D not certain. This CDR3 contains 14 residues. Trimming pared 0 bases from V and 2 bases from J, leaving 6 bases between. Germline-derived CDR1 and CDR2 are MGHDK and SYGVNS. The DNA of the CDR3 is TGTGCCAGCAGTGAATATTCCCTCACAGATACGCAGTATTTT. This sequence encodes CASSEYSLTDTQYF.

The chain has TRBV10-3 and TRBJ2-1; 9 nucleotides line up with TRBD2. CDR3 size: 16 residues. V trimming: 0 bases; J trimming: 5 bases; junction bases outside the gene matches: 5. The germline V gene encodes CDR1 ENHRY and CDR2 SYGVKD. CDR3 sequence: CAISESNSGGNNEQFF. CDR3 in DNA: TGTGCCATCAGTGAGTCGAATAGCGGGGGAAACAATGAGCAGTTCTTC.

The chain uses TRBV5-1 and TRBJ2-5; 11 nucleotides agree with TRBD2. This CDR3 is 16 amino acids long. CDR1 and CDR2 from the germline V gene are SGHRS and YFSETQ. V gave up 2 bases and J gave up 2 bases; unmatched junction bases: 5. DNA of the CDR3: TGCGCCAGCAGCTTTTCTAGCGGGGGGCGACAAGAGACCCAGTACTTC. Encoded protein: CASSFSSGGRQETQYF.

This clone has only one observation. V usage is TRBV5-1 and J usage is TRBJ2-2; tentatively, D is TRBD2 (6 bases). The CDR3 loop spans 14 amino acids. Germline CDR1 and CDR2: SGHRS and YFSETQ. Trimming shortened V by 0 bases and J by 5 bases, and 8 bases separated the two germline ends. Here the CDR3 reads CASSLDGGTGELFF. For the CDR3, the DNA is TGCGCCAGCAGCTTGGATGGGGGGACCGGGGAGCTGTTTTTT.

DNA of the CDR3: TGTGCCAGCAGCGCCATGGGAGGACAGGGCCCTAATTCACCCCTCCACTTT. The encoded protein is CASSAMGGQGPNSPLHF. This chain uses TRBV9 with TRBJ1-6, with 8 nucleotides matching TRBD1. Germline CDR1 SGDLS, CDR2 YYNGEE. The CDR3 is 17 residues long. V shed 3 bases and J 6 bases; nucleotides not matched to a gene: 11.

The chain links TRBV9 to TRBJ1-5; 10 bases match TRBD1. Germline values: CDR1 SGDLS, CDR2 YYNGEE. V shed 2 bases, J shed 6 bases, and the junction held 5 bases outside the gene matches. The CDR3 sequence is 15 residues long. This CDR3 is CASSVGTGVGQPQHF. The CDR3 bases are TGTGCCAGCAGCGTCGGGACAGGGGTTGGTCAGCCCCAGCATTTT.

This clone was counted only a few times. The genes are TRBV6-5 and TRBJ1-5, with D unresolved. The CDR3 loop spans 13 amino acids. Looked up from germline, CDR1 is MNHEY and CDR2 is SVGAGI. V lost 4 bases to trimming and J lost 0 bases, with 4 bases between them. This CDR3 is CASSSYSNQPQHF. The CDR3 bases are TGTGCCAGCAGTTCCTATAGCAATCAGCCCCAGCATTTT.

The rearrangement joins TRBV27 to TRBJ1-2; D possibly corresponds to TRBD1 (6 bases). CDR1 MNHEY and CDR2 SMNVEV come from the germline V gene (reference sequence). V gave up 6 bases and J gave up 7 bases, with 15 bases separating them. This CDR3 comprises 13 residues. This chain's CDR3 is CASSTGQFVGYTF. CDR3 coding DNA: TGTGCCAGCAGCACGGGACAATTTGTTGGCTACACCTTC.